These T cell receptor beta chains were read from a single sample in a study of cytomegalovirus exposure and HLA in healthy donors. Repertoires were generated with immunoSEQ multiplex PCR, while TCRdb's copy carries only in-frame clones and drops some. The top ten hold roughly 1.6% of the sample, which has about 78,000 clones, about 95% seen once. The sequencing sample was made of PBMCs. These TCRs come from a man between 18 and 29 years old in good health and CMV-seropositive. The CDR3 runs from the conserved cysteine through the conserved F or W. A D gene is named only where the DNA matches it firmly. Only some rows state a clone size, as once, few, many or a class for expanded clones.

v_gene: TRBV4-2; d_gene: TRBD2; abundance: few; j_gene: TRBJ2-3; CDR3aa: CASSQAERENTDTQYF; CDR3nt: TGTGCCAGCAGCCAAGCGGAGCGGGAGAACACAGATACGCAGTATTTT
v_gene: TRBV30; d_gene: -; abundance: -; j_gene: TRBJ1-1; CDR3aa: CAWTLSGWRTEAFF; CDR3nt: TGTGCCTGGACGCTGTCTGGCTGGAGGACTGAAGCTTTCTTT
v_gene: TRBV10-1; d_gene: -; abundance: -; j_gene: TRBJ1-2; CDR3aa: CASSGGPGNGYTF; CDR3nt: TGCGCCAGCAGTGGCGGCCCGGGGAATGGCTACACCTTC
v_gene: TRBV7-9; d_gene: -; abundance: -; j_gene: TRBJ2-7; CDR3aa: CASSFNPGQRITYEQYF; CDR3nt: TGTGCCAGCAGCTTCAATCCGGGACAAAGGATTACCTACGAGCAGTACTTC
v_gene: TRBV7-8; d_gene: TRBD1; abundance: -; j_gene: TRBJ1-1; CDR3aa: CASSADRRNTEAFF; CDR3nt: TGTGCCAGCAGCGCGGACAGGAGGAACACTGAAGCTTTCTTT
v_gene: TRBV27; d_gene: TRBD2; abundance: once; j_gene: TRBJ2-1; CDR3aa: CASSRELAGWGSYNEQFF; CDR3nt: TGTGCCAGCAGTCGGGAATTAGCGGGGTGGGGCTCCTACAATGAGCAGTTCTTC
v_gene: TRBV30; d_gene: -; abundance: -; j_gene: TRBJ2-1; CDR3aa: CAWNLGPQREQFF; CDR3nt: TGTGCCTGGAACTTGGGCCCCCAACGGGAGCAGTTCTTC
v_gene: TRBV30; d_gene: -; abundance: -; j_gene: TRBJ1-5; CDR3aa: CAWSPDSGRNQPQHF; CDR3nt: TGTGCCTGGAGTCCCGACAGCGGGCGCAATCAGCCCCAGCATTTT
v_gene: TRBV4-1; d_gene: -; abundance: -; j_gene: TRBJ1-2; CDR3aa: CASSEYPSGQGRDGYTF; CDR3nt: TGCGCCAGCAGCGAATACCCTAGCGGGCAGGGGAGAGATGGCTACACCTTC
v_gene: TRBV19; d_gene: TRBD2; abundance: -; j_gene: TRBJ2-2; CDR3aa: CASLTLAGGTGELFF; CDR3nt: TGTGCCAGTCTCACACTAGCGGGAGGCACCGGGGAGCTGTTTTTT
v_gene: TRBV4-2; d_gene: -; abundance: -; j_gene: TRBJ2-4; CDR3aa: CASSQDLAIQYF; CDR3nt: TGTGCCAGCAGCCAAGATCTGGCAATTCAGTACTTC
v_gene: TRBV5-4; d_gene: TRBD2; abundance: -; j_gene: TRBJ2-5; CDR3aa: CASSLEPGLAVQETQYF; CDR3nt: TGTGCCAGCAGCTTGGAACCGGGACTAGCGGTCCAAGAGACCCAGTACTTC
v_gene: TRBV27; d_gene: -; abundance: -; j_gene: TRBJ2-5; CDR3aa: CASSLEGGPARTQYF; CDR3nt: TGTGCCAGCAGTTTAGAGGGGGGGCCCGCTAGGACCCAGTACTTC
v_gene: TRBV28; d_gene: -; abundance: -; j_gene: TRBJ2-7; CDR3aa: CASSFGSGSEQYF; CDR3nt: TGTGCCAGCAGTTTTGGCAGCGGCAGCGAGCAGTACTTC
v_gene: TRBV4-1; d_gene: TRBD1; abundance: -; j_gene: TRBJ2-2; CDR3aa: CASSQSGGPGELFF; CDR3nt: TGCGCCAGCAGCCAATCAGGGGGCCCCGGGGAGCTGTTTTTT
v_gene: TRBV5-1; d_gene: -; abundance: -; j_gene: TRBJ2-7; CDR3aa: CASSGDVQPYEQYF; CDR3nt: TGCGCCAGCAGCGGAGACGTCCAGCCTTACGAGCAGTACTTC
v_gene: TRBV5-4; d_gene: -; abundance: -; j_gene: TRBJ2-2; CDR3aa: CASSRDLIGELFF; CDR3nt: TGTGCCAGCAGCCGGGACTTGATCGGGGAGCTGTTTTTT
v_gene: TRBV5-1; d_gene: -; abundance: -; j_gene: TRBJ1-2; CDR3aa: CASSLAVSRGYTF; CDR3nt: TGCGCCAGCAGCTTGGCGGTGAGTCGCGGCTACACCTTC
v_gene: TRBV9; d_gene: -; abundance: once; j_gene: TRBJ2-3; CDR3aa: CASSVGAFNTDTQYF; CDR3nt: TGTGCCAGCAGCGTAGGGGCATTTAACACAGATACGCAGTATTTT
v_gene: TRBV9; d_gene: -; abundance: -; j_gene: TRBJ2-1; CDR3aa: CASSVDGLSSYNEQFF; CDR3nt: TGTGCCAGCAGCGTAGACGGACTCAGCTCCTACAATGAGCAGTTCTTC
v_gene: TRBV30; d_gene: -; abundance: -; j_gene: TRBJ2-1; CDR3aa: CAWSVLGNEQFF; CDR3nt: TGTGCCTGGAGTGTACTAGGTAATGAGCAGTTCTTC
v_gene: TRBV30; d_gene: TRBD2; abundance: once; j_gene: TRBJ2-1; CDR3aa: CAWSRSGRFNEQFF; CDR3nt: TGTGCCTGGAGTCGAAGCGGGAGGTTCAATGAGCAGTTCTTC
v_gene: TRBV7-9; d_gene: -; abundance: -; j_gene: TRBJ1-5; CDR3aa: CASTDSGSNQPQHF; CDR3nt: TGTGCCAGCACCGATTCAGGGAGCAATCAGCCCCAGCATTTT
v_gene: TRBV30; d_gene: TRBD1; abundance: -; j_gene: TRBJ1-2; CDR3aa: CACRQGGGDGYTF; CDR3nt: TGTGCCTGCCGACAGGGAGGAGGTGATGGCTACACCTTC
v_gene: TRBV6-5; d_gene: -; abundance: -; j_gene: TRBJ2-5; CDR3aa: CASSNGETQYF; CDR3nt: TGTGCCAGCAGTAACGGAGAGACCCAGTACTTC
v_gene: TRBV4-2; d_gene: TRBD2; abundance: -; j_gene: TRBJ2-3; CDR3aa: CASSRGGRDDTQYF; CDR3nt: TGTGCCAGCAGCCGGGGCGGGAGAGACGATACGCAGTATTTT
v_gene: TRBV7-2; d_gene: TRBD2; abundance: -; j_gene: TRBJ2-7; CDR3aa: CASSLTSGEGKSSYEQYF; CDR3nt: TGTGCCAGCAGTTTGACTAGCGGCGAAGGAAAAAGTTCCTACGAGCAGTACTTC
v_gene: TRBV5-4; d_gene: -; abundance: -; j_gene: TRBJ1-2; CDR3aa: CASSQDSGYTF; CDR3nt: TGTGCCAGCAGCCAGGACTCTGGCTACACCTTC
v_gene: TRBV7-2; d_gene: -; abundance: -; j_gene: TRBJ1-4; CDR3aa: CASSTDATNEKLFF; CDR3nt: TGTGCCAGCAGCACAGACGCAACTAATGAAAAACTGTTTTTT
v_gene: TRBV2; d_gene: TRBD1; abundance: -; j_gene: TRBJ2-7; CDR3aa: CASIRTGTEQYF; CDR3nt: TGTGCCAGCATTAGGACAGGGACCGAGCAGTACTTC
v_gene: TRBV5-4; d_gene: TRBD1; abundance: -; j_gene: TRBJ1-1; CDR3aa: CASSQGQGAMNTEAFF; CDR3nt: TGTGCCAGCAGCCAAGGACAGGGGGCCATGAACACTGAAGCTTTCTTT
v_gene: TRBV19; d_gene: -; abundance: -; j_gene: TRBJ1-5; CDR3aa: CASNGQISNQPQHF; CDR3nt: TGTGCCAGTAACGGACAAATTAGCAATCAGCCCCAGCATTTT
v_gene: TRBV5-6; d_gene: TRBD2; abundance: -; j_gene: TRBJ2-7; CDR3aa: CASSLGQLAVYEQYF; CDR3nt: TGTGCCAGCAGCTTGGGGCAACTAGCGGTCTACGAGCAGTACTTC
v_gene: TRBV7-9; d_gene: TRBD2; abundance: -; j_gene: TRBJ2-5; CDR3aa: CASSLVFGRQETQYF; CDR3nt: TGTGCCAGCAGCTTAGTTTTCGGGAGGCAAGAGACCCAGTACTTC
v_gene: TRBV15; d_gene: TRBD2; abundance: -; j_gene: TRBJ2-3; CDR3aa: CATSRASGSLWTDTQYF; CDR3nt: TGTGCCACCAGCAGAGCTAGCGGGAGTTTGTGGACAGATACGCAGTATTTT
v_gene: TRBV2; d_gene: -; abundance: -; j_gene: TRBJ1-1; CDR3aa: CASTGGVGNTEAFF; CDR3nt: TGTGCCAGCACTGGGGGGGTTGGGAACACTGAAGCTTTCTTT
v_gene: TRBV28; d_gene: -; abundance: -; j_gene: TRBJ2-7; CDR3aa: CASSSPYEQYF; CDR3nt: TGTGCCAGCAGCTCCCCCTACGAGCAGTACTTC
v_gene: TRBV9; d_gene: TRBD2; abundance: -; j_gene: TRBJ2-1; CDR3aa: CASSESGRPYNEQFF; CDR3nt: TGTGCCAGCAGCGAGAGCGGGAGGCCTTACAATGAGCAGTTCTTC
v_gene: TRBV5-1; d_gene: -; abundance: once; j_gene: TRBJ2-7; CDR3aa: CASSPDGRGYEQYF; CDR3nt: TGCGCCAGCAGCCCTGACGGGAGAGGGTACGAGCAGTACTTC
v_gene: TRBV6-1; d_gene: -; abundance: -; j_gene: TRBJ1-6; CDR3aa: CASSEVGGSSPLHF; CDR3nt: TGTGCCAGCAGTGAAGTCGGAGGGAGCTCACCCCTCCACTTT
v_gene: TRBV10-3; d_gene: -; abundance: -; j_gene: TRBJ1-1; CDR3aa: CAISVNKGRGTEAFF; CDR3nt: TGTGCCATCAGTGTGAATAAGGGCCGGGGCACTGAAGCTTTCTTT
v_gene: TRBV27; d_gene: -; abundance: -; j_gene: TRBJ2-7; CDR3aa: CASSLGGSYEQYF; CDR3nt: TGTGCCAGCAGTTTAGGGGGGAGCTACGAGCAGTACTTC
v_gene: TRBV5-1; d_gene: -; abundance: once; j_gene: TRBJ2-7; CDR3aa: CASSLQGGEQYF; CDR3nt: TGCGCCAGCAGCTTGCAGGGGGGAGAGCAGTACTTC
v_gene: TRBV27; d_gene: TRBD1; abundance: -; j_gene: TRBJ2-2; CDR3aa: CASSRRTGERSRGGNTGELFF; CDR3nt: TGTGCCAGCAGTAGACGGACAGGGGAAAGGTCTCGTGGGGGTAACACCGGGGAGCTGTTTTTT
v_gene: TRBV2; d_gene: -; abundance: -; j_gene: TRBJ2-1; CDR3aa: CASSASGLYNEQFF; CDR3nt: TGTGCCAGCAGTGCATCAGGACTCTACAATGAGCAGTTCTTC
v_gene: TRBV6-1; d_gene: TRBD1; abundance: -; j_gene: TRBJ2-3; CDR3aa: CASSWTGNTDTQYF; CDR3nt: TGTGCCAGCTCCTGGACAGGAAACACAGATACGCAGTATTTT
v_gene: TRBV2; d_gene: TRBD1; abundance: -; j_gene: TRBJ2-3; CDR3aa: CASSEARTGGAATQYF; CDR3nt: TGTGCCAGCAGTGAAGCGAGGACAGGGGGCGCGGCGACGCAGTATTTT
v_gene: TRBV28; d_gene: TRBD2; abundance: -; j_gene: TRBJ2-1; CDR3aa: CASSIGTSVANEQFF; CDR3nt: TGTGCCAGCAGTATCGGGACTAGCGTGGCCAATGAGCAGTTCTTC
v_gene: TRBV30; d_gene: -; abundance: -; j_gene: TRBJ2-1; CDR3aa: CAWSVTYNEQFF; CDR3nt: TGTGCCTGGAGTGTCACCTACAATGAGCAGTTCTTC
v_gene: TRBV10-3; d_gene: -; abundance: -; j_gene: TRBJ1-5; CDR3aa: CAISPPTLNQPQHF; CDR3nt: TGTGCCATCAGTCCCCCGACTCTCAATCAGCCCCAGCATTTT
v_gene: TRBV4-2; d_gene: -; abundance: -; j_gene: TRBJ1-2; CDR3aa: CASSQDLDSRAKYGYTF; CDR3nt: TGTGCCAGCAGCCAAGATCTAGACAGCCGAGCAAAATATGGCTACACCTTC
v_gene: TRBV6-5; d_gene: -; abundance: -; j_gene: TRBJ1-1; CDR3aa: CAVVGRVNTEAFF; CDR3nt: TGTGCCGTTGTGGGGCGTGTAAACACTGAAGCTTTCTTT
v_gene: TRBV7-2; d_gene: -; abundance: -; j_gene: TRBJ1-1; CDR3aa: CASSLLHSGFSEAFF; CDR3nt: TGTGCCAGCAGCTTATTGCATTCGGGGTTCTCGGAGGCTTTCTTT
v_gene: TRBV7-9; d_gene: TRBD2; abundance: -; j_gene: TRBJ2-5; CDR3aa: CASSFGTSGQETQYF; CDR3nt: TGTGCCAGCAGCTTTGGGACTAGCGGACAAGAGACCCAGTACTTC